These T cell receptor beta chains were read from a single sample in a study of cytomegalovirus exposure and HLA in healthy donors. Using immunoSEQ multiplex PCR, the repertoire was profiled, and TCRdb retains in-frame clones only, with some absent. Counted here are fewer than 150,000 clones, roughly four fifths occurring once; the ten biggest clones make up approximately 14%. The sample taken for sequencing was PBMCs. The origin of the receptors is a human donor in good health. CDR3s include the opening cysteine and the closing phenylalanine or tryptophan. D genes are given only for firm matches. Rows give clone size only sometimes, using once, few, many, or a class for an expanded clone.

v_gene	d_gene	j_gene	abundance	CDR3nt	CDR3aa
TRBV5-6	TRBD2	TRBJ2-3	.	TGTGCCAGCAGCTTGGTCAGTCTAGCGGGAGCGAAGGGCACAGATACGCAGTATTTT	CASSLVSLAGAKGTDTQYF
TRBV6-5	TRBD2	TRBJ2-7	once	TGTGCCAGCAGTAGACTAGCGGGGGCCCCCGGCGAGCAGTACTTC	CASSRLAGAPGEQYF
TRBV9	.	TRBJ2-1	few	TGTGCCAGCAGCGTAGAGCCCGGGGGCAATGAGCAGTTCTTC	CASSVEPGGNEQFF
TRBV7-2	TRBD1	TRBJ2-7	.	TGTGCCAGCAGCCCGACAGGGGTCCACGAGCAGTACTTC	CASSPTGVHEQYF
TRBV7-6	.	TRBJ2-7	.	TGTGCCAGCAGCTTGGGGCAGACGGTGGGGCGGGGGCCCTACGAGCAGTACTTC	CASSLGQTVGRGPYEQYF
TRBV7-3	.	TRBJ1-6	.	TGTGCCAGCAGCTTAAATGGGCAGGGAAACAATTCACCCCTCCACTTT	CASSLNGQGNNSPLHF
TRBV18	TRBD1	TRBJ2-4	.	TGTGCCAGCTCACTTGACAGGGCGGAAAACATTCAGTACTTC	CASSLDRAENIQYF
TRBV19	.	TRBJ2-7	.	TGTGCCAGTAGTATTAGAATTACCTACGAGCAGTACTTC	CASSIRITYEQYF
TRBV28	.	TRBJ2-2	.	TGTGCCAGCAGCCTTCTAGGAGGGCGCACCGGGGAGCTGTTTTTT	CASSLLGGRTGELFF
TRBV5-1	.	TRBJ2-1	.	TGCGCCAGCACTACAGACCCGAGCTCCTACAATGAGCAGTTCTTC	CASTTDPSSYNEQFF
TRBV5-6	TRBD1	TRBJ1-4	.	TGTGCCAGCAGCCTGGGGACAGTCCCTAAACTGTTTTTT	CASSLGTVPKLFF
TRBV7-9	.	TRBJ2-3	.	TGTGCCAGCAGCTGGGGACACCACCCTAGCACAGATACGCAGTATTTT	CASSWGHHPSTDTQYF
TRBV10-3	.	TRBJ1-2	.	TGTGCCAATCAGGGGAGTGGTGGCTACACCTTC	CANQGSGGYTF
TRBV19	TRBD2	TRBJ2-2	.	TGTGCCAGTAGGACTTACTCTAGCGGGGGTAACACCGGGGAGCTGTTTTTT	CASRTYSSGGNTGELFF
TRBV9	TRBD1	TRBJ2-1	.	TGTGCCAGCAGCTCCAGGACAGGGGGCGAGCAGTTCTTC	CASSSRTGGEQFF
TRBV7-9	.	TRBJ1-5	.	TGTGCCAGCAGCCCGCCGGGGTTCGATCAGCCCCAGCATTTT	CASSPPGFDQPQHF
TRBV13	TRBD1	TRBJ2-2	.	TGTGCCAGCAGCCGGACAGGGGTATACACCGGGGAGCTGTTTTTT	CASSRTGVYTGELFF
TRBV9	.	TRBJ1-1	.	TGTGCCAGCAACCCCAGGGGGAACACTGAAGCTTTCTTT	CASNPRGNTEAFF
TRBV9	.	TRBJ1-2	.	TGTGCCAGCAGCAACAGGGTAGGCTACACCTTC	CASSNRVGYTF
TRBV5-1	.	TRBJ2-3	few	TGCGCCAGCAGCTCCCAGACTAGTTCTGGAACAGATACGCAGTATTTT	CASSSQTSSGTDTQYF
TRBV7-8	.	TRBJ2-7	.	TGTGCCAGCAGCCCCCGTGACGGAGCACGCTACGAGCAGTACTTC	CASSPRDGARYEQYF
TRBV19	.	TRBJ1-1	.	TGTGCCAGTAGTTTTAGGAGGGACACTGAAGCTTTCTTT	CASSFRRDTEAFF
TRBV2	TRBD2	TRBJ2-3	.	TGTGCCAGAGGGGCGGGGGGCAGCACAGATACGCAGTATTTT	CARGAGGSTDTQYF
TRBV5-6	.	TRBJ2-7	few	TGTGCCAGCAGCTTGGCCGGAGCCTCCTACGAGCAGTACTTC	CASSLAGASYEQYF